This is a list of T cell receptor beta chains from one sample in a study of Ad26.COV2.S vaccination and SARS-CoV-2 variants. Some clones are missing from TCRdb's copy, which holds only in-frame ones; the method was immunoSEQ multiplex PCR. The sample includes about 460,000 clones, about 88% of them seen just once. This specimen was peripheral blood, taken in a trial of Ad26.COV2.S vaccine versus placebo. The receptors were gathered from a person aged 18 to 59 who received the Ad26.COV2.S COVID-19 vaccine or a placebo. Each CDR3 is given with its conserved first and last residue. Clone size, where shown, is once, few, many, or a class for clones that have expanded.

>TRBV15|NA|TRBJ1-5
CATSSGQGYSNQPQHF
>TRBV5-6|NA|TRBJ2-7
CASSTRQGGLSF
>TRBV21-1|NA|TRBJ1-5
CAPPSDYSNQPQHF
>TRBV7-2|NA|TRBJ1-1
CASSFSGGNTEAFF
>TRBV6-1|NA|TRBJ2-7
CASSELGAGGYEQYF
>TRBV7-9|NA|TRBJ1-1
CASSTSGNTEAFF
>TRBV12-3/TRBV12-4|NA|TRBJ2-6
CASRHSGANVLTF
>TRBV6-2/TRBV6-3|NA|TRBJ2-5
CASSGQGVYQETQYF
>TRBV9|NA|TRBJ1-1
CASSSGLPGGSEAFF
>TRBV18|NA|TRBJ1-3
CASSPGGVYSGNTIYF
>TRBV28|once|TRBJ2-3
CASSRAPDTQYF
>TRBV27|few|TRBJ2-7
CASRQGADYEQYF
>TRBV28|NA|TRBJ2-3
CASSLSGADTQYF
>TRBV28|NA|TRBJ1-1
CAIQDRLNTEAFF
>TRBV5-1|NA|TRBJ1-1
CASSLGPTNTEAFF
>TRBV18|NA|TRBJ2-3
CASSPVWGREDTQYF
>TRBV27|NA|TRBJ1-1
CASSAGAGSTEAFF
>TRBV7-2|NA|TRBJ2-3
CASSDRVGPQYF
>TRBV14|few|TRBJ1-2
CASSQDGGVGQADYGYTF
>TRBV5-1|NA|TRBJ2-5
CASSPDRGWRETQYF
>TRBV5-1|once|TRBJ2-1
CASSLALVGSYNEQFF
>TRBV28|NA|TRBJ1-5
CASSLLRGRWPQHF
>TRBV20-1|NA|TRBJ2-1
CSALSRNEQFF
>TRBV9|once|TRBJ2-7
CASSVDTRPGLEQYF
>TRBV3-1/TRBV3-2|NA|TRBJ2-7
CASSTGYGTYEQYF
>TRBV7-8|NA|TRBJ2-5
CASSTRTASQETQYF
>TRBV28|few|TRBJ2-1
CASSFFSSRLAGGGNEQFF
>TRBV28|NA|TRBJ1-1
CASRADTRGNTEAFF
>TRBV28|NA|TRBJ1-4
CASSGPTTKLFF
>TRBV9|NA|TRBJ1-4
CASSVGGQAGREKLFF
>TRBV9|NA|TRBJ2-1
CASSVARLAGYNEQFF
>TRBV20-1|NA|TRBJ1-4
CSARDRAELFF
>TRBV6-5|once|TRBJ1-2
CASTEGPGSWGYTF
>TRBV6-5|once|TRBJ1-2
CASSYSVGGSYGYTF
>TRBV9|NA|TRBJ1-3
CASSVDLGLSGNTIYF
>TRBV18|NA|TRBJ2-3
CASSPPASDTQYF
>TRBV28|NA|TRBJ2-5
CASNERETETQYF
>TRBV3-1/TRBV3-2|NA|TRBJ2-5
CASSQDSIRAQTQYF
>TRBV28|NA|TRBJ2-1
CASSYTGVGSNEQFF
>TRBV6-2/TRBV6-3|once|TRBJ2-6
CASSPLNKLSGANVLTF
>TRBV15|NA|TRBJ1-5
CATRHYSNQPQHF
>TRBV7-2|NA|TRBJ1-3
CASSPYVWDTIYF
>TRBV30|NA|TRBJ1-5
CAWATGAANQPQHF
>TRBV18|NA|TRBJ2-5
CASSPRGTEQETQYF
>TRBV7-9|NA|TRBJ2-7
CASSLVGQGYEQYF
>TRBV5-6|NA|TRBJ1-2
CASSMGFDSFYGYTF